This TCR beta chain was recovered during a study of blood T cells in healthy people across ages. Regarding the study as a whole: Expanded clonotype shifts may have been confounded, as the donors had an unknown CMV status.

A J-beta primer mix and a sample-barcoded 5' primer were used in a second PCR of roughly 6 to 11 cycles. Each TCR beta cDNA got a 12-nucleotide random molecular identifier. Sequencing recovered at least 3 million CDR3-containing paired-end reads from each sample. Each CDR3 protein is one row after TCRdb ran MiXCR on the 5' RACE reads. Of 1.5 million to 2 million distinct CDR3 sequences listed, approximately 30% are singletons. About this clonotype: Its target is unknown.

V was trimmed by 5 bases and J by 3 bases, leaving 17 bases between them. Germline V CDR1 and CDR2: DFQATT, SNEGSKA (reference sequence). The CDR3 is 14 residues long. The clonotype originates from a woman aged 25 to 39 in good health. This chain uses TRBV20-1 with TRBJ2-7; D may be TRBD2 (6 bases). What was sequenced was blood. CDR3: CSAAVRGNDYEQYF. The CDR3 DNA is TGCAGTGCTGCTGTACGGGGGAATGACTACGAGCAGTACTTC.